These 18 T cell receptor beta chains were all obtained from the same sample, sequenced in a study of cytomegalovirus exposure and HLA in healthy donors. PCR employed 60 Vbeta and 13 Jbeta primers. TCRdb keeps only in-frame clones here, not all; method: immunoSEQ multiplex PCR. The data show tens of thousands of clones, around 74% seen once. Sample: PBMCs. These receptors all stem from a human donor in good health.

The chain couples TRBV6-5 to TRBJ2-7; 10 bases agree with TRBD1. CDR3 size: 15 residues. CDR1 is MNHEY and CDR2 is SVGAGI in the germline V gene. V shed 0 bases, J shed 5 bases, and the junction held 4 bases outside the gene matches. CDR3 sequence: CASSYSPGQGNEQYF. The CDR3 DNA follows: TGTGCCAGCAGTTACTCCCCGGGACAGGGGAACGAGCAGTACTTC.

The V call is TRBV4-1, the J call TRBJ2-5; 9 bases fit TRBD1. The CDR3 has 16 amino acids. Germline V gene lookup returns CDR1 MGHRA and CDR2 YSYEKL. With 5 bases clipped from V and 5 bases from J, the junction kept 12 bases outside the gene matches. The CDR3 sequence is CASSSTRDRVYETQYF. The CDR3 DNA sequence: TGCGCCAGCAGCTCGACCCGGGACAGGGTATACGAGACCCAGTACTTC.

The chain carries TRBV30 and TRBJ2-7; tentatively, D is TRBD1 (5 bases). This CDR3 spans 13 amino acids. V lost 2 bases and J 4 bases, leaving 12 bases between the germline ends. Germline CDR1 and CDR2: GTSNPN and SVGIG (reference sequence). This chain's CDR3 is CAWSPTAGYEQYF. DNA for the CDR3: TGTGCCTGGAGTCCGACAGCCGGGTACGAGCAGTACTTC.

The CDR3 protein is CASSQDTGARTEAFF. The CDR3 DNA is TGCGCCAGCAGCCAAGATACAGGGGCGCGAACTGAAGCTTTCTTT. The V gene is TRBV4-1, the J gene TRBJ1-1, with 7 bases fitting TRBD1. The CDR3 is made up of 15 amino acids. The ends lost 0 bases at V and 5 bases at J; junction bases unmatched: 6. From germline, CDR1 is MGHRA and CDR2 YSYEKL.

The chain joins TRBV5-1 to TRBJ1-4; D call uncertain. V was cut by 4 bases and J by 7 bases, with 14 bases left in between. Germline values: CDR1 SGHRS, CDR2 YFSETQ. There are 14 residues in the CDR3. CDR3 nucleotides: TGCGCCAGCAGCCCCGGAGGTCCCACTGAAAAACTGTTTTTT. The encoded protein is CASSPGGPTEKLFF.

The rearrangement links TRBV28 to TRBJ1-3; D is possibly TRBD1 (6 bases). The CDR3 runs 19 residues. Trimming removed 4 bases at V and 0 bases at J, with 22 bases between. From germline, CDR1 is MDHEN and CDR2 SYDVKM. CDR3 sequence reads: CASSSGFNRETVSGNTIYF. The CDR3 nucleotides are TGTGCCAGCAGTTCCGGATTTAACAGGGAAACCGTCTCTGGAAACACCATATATTTT.

This chain connects TRBV13 to TRBJ2-7, with D tentatively TRBD2 (6 bases). Germline CDR1 reads PRHDT; CDR2 reads FYEKMQ (reference sequence). The V gene lost 5 bases and the J gene lost 0 bases, with 17 bases spanning the gap. CDR3 length: 16 residues. The CDR3 reads CASSRGRGYYSYEQYF. Here the CDR3 DNA reads TGTGCCAGCAGCCGGGGACGGGGGTATTACTCCTACGAGCAGTACTTC.

The gene calls are TRBV5-1 and TRBJ2-3, with D uncertain. This CDR3 has 15 residues. Germline V gene sequence: CDR1 SGHRS, CDR2 YFSETQ. V dropped 0 bases and J dropped 0 bases, with 8 bases sitting between them. The CDR3, as DNA: TGCGCCAGCAGCTTGGCCCAATTTAGCACAGATACGCAGTATTTT. This sequence encodes CASSLAQFSTDTQYF.

The chain is built from TRBV18 and TRBJ2-1; 10 positions match TRBD1. The V and J ends lost 4 bases and 10 bases, in that order; junction bases with no gene match: 4. There are 13 residues in the CDR3. The germline gives CDR1 KGHSH, CDR2 LQKENI. The CDR3 sequence: CASSRGTGEEQFF. The DNA of the CDR3 is TGTGCCAGCTCACGCGGGACAGGGGAAGAGCAGTTCTTC.

The V and J genes are TRBV18 and TRBJ2-5; D not certain. This CDR3 region has 14 residues. CDR1 is KGHSH, CDR2 LQKENI, per germline. The germline V and J ends were trimmed by 0 bases and 4 bases, with 9 bases remaining between them. Here the CDR3 reads CASSPPSRGETQYF. In DNA, the CDR3 is TGTGCCAGCTCACCACCTAGTCGCGGAGAGACCCAGTACTTC. The whole variable domain, filled in from reference TRBV18 and TRBJ2-5, reads NAGVMQNPRHLVRRRGQEARLRCSPMKGHSHVYWYRQLPEEGLKFMVYLQKENIIDESGMPKERFSAEFPKEGPSILRIQQVVRGDSAAYFCASSPPSRGETQYFGPGTRLLVL.

This chain joins TRBV7-2 and TRBJ2-1, with 11 nucleotides matching TRBD2. The CDR3 sequence is 17 residues long. V was clipped by 5 bases and J by 2 bases; unmatched bases: 8. The V gene's germline CDR1 is SGHTA and CDR2 FQGNSA. The CDR3 DNA is TGTGCCAGCAGCCGGGTCCTAGCGGGAGGCACCTACAATGAGCAGTTCTTC. Protein: CASSRVLAGGTYNEQFF.

This clone was counted only a few times. The chain uses TRBV30 and TRBJ2-3, with 7 bases aligning to TRBD1. J was trimmed by 3 bases and V by 4 bases; bases with no gene match: 4. The CDR3 has 13 amino acids. CDR1 and CDR2 (germline): GTSNPN, SVGIG (reference sequence). The CDR3 region is CAWTVQGTDTQYF. The CDR3 DNA is TGTGCCTGGACCGTACAGGGGACAGATACGCAGTATTTT.

The chain recombines TRBV7-3 with TRBJ2-7; no clear D. The germline V and J ends were trimmed by 5 bases and 2 bases, with 10 bases remaining between them. The CDR3 is made up of 13 amino acids. The germline V gene has CDR1 SGHTA and CDR2 FQGTGA. The CDR3 DNA sequence: TGTGCCAGCAGCCCCGGGTGGGCCTACGAGCAGTACTTC. This encodes CASSPGWAYEQYF.

This clone has a handful of counts. The chain joins TRBV6-1 to TRBJ2-2, with 7 bases aligning to TRBD2. This CDR3 comprises 15 residues. V was pared by 3 bases and J by 6 bases, with 7 bases of the junction left unmatched. From germline, CDR1 is MNHNS and CDR2 SASEGT. CDR3 sequence: CASSEFGGGPGELFF. The CDR3 DNA is TGTGCCAGCAGTGAGTTTGGGGGAGGGCCCGGGGAGCTGTTTTTT.

The count of this clone is one. The chain joins TRBV6-5 to TRBJ2-5; D is undetermined. Trimming pared 5 bases from V and 0 bases from J, leaving 10 bases between. CDR1 is MNHEY and CDR2 is SVGAGI in the germline V gene. This CDR3 has 14 residues. The CDR3 here is CASSELNNQETQYF. The CDR3 coding sequence is TGTGCCAGCAGTGAATTGAACAACCAAGAGACCCAGTACTTC.

The V and J genes are TRBV7-9 and TRBJ2-1; 7 bases are shared with TRBD2. Germline CDR1 SEHNR, CDR2 FQNEAQ (reference sequence). The ends lost 4 bases at V and 4 bases at J; junction bases unmatched: 13. The CDR3 is 17 residues long. The CDR3 DNA reads TGTGCCAGCAGCTCGTCCCGGCGGGAGTTATTATACAATGAGCAGTTCTTC. Its protein product is CASSSSRRELLYNEQFF.

This chain links TRBV6-1 with TRBJ2-1; tentative D call: TRBD1 (6 bases). The germline CDR1 and CDR2 sequences are MNHNS and SASEGT. This CDR3 is built from 13 residues. The V gene lost 7 bases and the J gene lost 8 bases, with 15 bases spanning the gap. CDR3 sequence reads: CASIGFQGHEQFF. DNA for the CDR3: TGTGCCAGCATCGGCTTCCAGGGGCATGAGCAGTTCTTC.

The chain carries TRBV7-9 and TRBJ1-2; 9 bases map to TRBD1. Germline V gene lookup returns CDR1 SEHNR and CDR2 FQNEAQ (reference sequence). Losses at the gene ends were 4 bases for V and 8 bases for J; bases not matched to a gene: 8. CDR3 size: 14 residues. CDR3 sequence: CASSSWDREYGYTF. The CDR3 region has the DNA TGTGCCAGCAGCTCCTGGGACAGGGAGTACGGCTACACCTTC.